Sequencing of this T cell receptor beta chain was carried out in a study of cytomegalovirus exposure and HLA in healthy donors (dated by TCRdb to 2017 to 2019). About the study as a whole: An earlier analysis of 587 of the donors reported more than 250 Gb of sequence data and some 100 million unique TCR beta sequences from 150 million to 200 million T cells. About 320 gigabases of sequencing data and approximately 93 million unique TCR sequences were included in an early release covering several hundred HLA-typed donors. Of the 350 to 450 genotyped donors, around 81% fell in the genetic ancestry cluster associated with self-reported Caucasian donors. The study aimed to test whether cataloging public T cell receptors could reveal signatures of past pathogen exposure. Using immunosequencing, the study profiled T cell repertoires from 666 subjects and related those repertoires to cytomegalovirus serostatus. A separate validation cohort of roughly 110 different subjects was used in addition to the approximately 640-subject first cohort. The study combined high-throughput TCR immunosequencing, statistical association of individual TCRs with disease status, and machine learning to predict cytomegalovirus infection status. A later analysis re-examined previously published TCR beta repertoires from more than 650 donors and added high-resolution HLA genotyping to investigate patterns of TCR occurrence. Rather than using new phenotypic data, the later analysis identified candidate immune exposures from TCR beta sequences and from how often those sequences occurred across donors. An earlier analysis of 587 of the donors applied high-throughput TCR beta sequencing to assess whether each TCR beta V gene segment acted as functional or pseudogenic. Alongside the repertoire data, information on donor age, sex, ethnicity and CMV serostatus was compiled. Genome-wide SNP genotypes for about 55% of the roughly 670 donors were used in a later genetic analysis, which treated that subset as a discovery cohort. Every discovery cohort repertoire had been produced on one sequencing platform. Class I and class II HLA loci were covered by the typing at four-digit resolution. The number of donors typed differed by locus, with roughly 629-640 for A, B, C, DRB1 and DQB1, around 500 for DQA1, 606 for DPA1, and around 460 for DPB1. Roughly five DR-DQ haplotypes were treated as single units for association and clustering because of strong linkage in the cohort. On average, about 240,000 unique TCR beta nucleotide sequences were sequenced per donor among several hundred genotyped donors of the cohort, with 15% to 20% of those sequences being non-productive. Broader findings and caveats from the paper: An earlier analysis of around 500 of the donors showed that most TCR beta V segments appeared in productive rearrangements either about 90% or about 30% of the time, which broadly matched IMGT annotations. Compared with the roughly 670-donor mean, donors in an Asian-associated ancestry cluster had fewer N-insertions in productive TCRs, according to a later genetic analysis. The only immune exposure information available for the cohort was CMV serostatus. A later analysis associated approximately 17,000 TCR beta sequences with specific HLA alleles at a false discovery rate of 0.05. The study gave a list of 150 to 200 TCR beta chains associated with cytomegalovirus. In this cohort, only TCR beta chains were sequenced, and detectable features were limited by the absence of alpha or paired-chain data. A further reported finding was that TCR beta sequences accurately predicted the HLA-A and HLA-B alleles for most subjects in the first cohort. In vitro tests confirmed that a few of the cytomegalovirus-associated TCR beta chains recognize cytomegalovirus antigens. V-gene and J-gene trimming of TCR beta chains was associated with a missense DCLRE1C variant in a later genetic analysis, and the association was replicated in an independent cohort. Because some donors lacked HLA typing at each locus, the association tests relied only on the typed subset. It was suggested by the authors that the approach could potentially be generalized to other disease states and immunological phenotypes. Across donors, most TCR sequences were observed very rarely, whereas some public TCRs were present in many individuals. Assigning TCR associations to individual alleles was difficult when HLA alleles, especially DR and DQ, strongly co-occurred. Correlated functional status among segregating V segments might reflect linkage disequilibrium, but an unknown experimental factor could not be ruled out. A cluster of highly shared sequence variants was judged likely to be a technical artifact of the sequencing pipeline. In a later analysis, several top co-occurrence clusters were reported to appear linked to parvovirus B19, influenza, CMV and Epstein-Barr virus. A later analysis found that most CMV-associated TCR beta chains appeared HLA-restricted, with HLA associations seemingly driven largely by CMV exposure. Because counts were too low, around 17 rarely observed V segments, including chromosome 9 orphons, were left out of the earlier analysis of approximately 500 of the donors. Sequencing depth was assumed to be roughly uniform across donors in the presence/absence analyses, though that assumption may not hold. Compared with equally common non-associated chains, HLA-associated TCR beta chains in a later analysis were more clonally expanded and had lower generation probabilities. The 87-base-pair reads could not distinguish some IMGT-functional V segments, including TRBV6-2 and TRBV6-3, so those segments were excluded. Cytomegalovirus status was reported to be diagnosed by the classifier with high specificity and sensitivity in both the original and validation cohorts. In a later analysis, the rate of TCR association differed among HLA loci, with DRB1 alleles having the most associated TCRs and HLA-C alleles having the fewest.

In the case of this clone: Its antigen target is currently unknown. Qualities for individual bases were not recorded, and no much larger clone is one base off.

Library construction relied on the immunoSEQ multiplex PCR assay. The multiplex PCR relied on a mix of 60 forward primers for TCR Vbeta segments and 13 reverse primers for TCR Jbeta segments. Amplification of the CDR3 region of rearranged TCR beta genes was performed with a multiplex PCR assay on genomic DNA. The amplified TCR beta libraries were sequenced on the Illumina HiSeq System as 87-base-pair reads. The paper's processing steps were these. In a later analysis, roughly 80 million unique TCR beta chains were counted across the roughly 610 repertoires, and around 10 million of these chains were shared by at least two donors. To remove PCR and sequencing errors, raw reads were error-corrected and collapsed into unique sequences using a nearest-neighbor algorithm that merged closely related sequences. To assign V, D and J gene segments, CDR3 sequences were aligned to IMGT reference sequences. For a sequence to be retained, a match of at least six nucleotides was required to both a V gene segment and a J gene segment. Rearrangements were called productive when the CDR3 lacked stop codons and stayed in frame with V and J; all others were non-productive. CDR3 was defined by IMGT convention, running from the second conserved V-encoded cysteine to the conserved J-encoded phenylalanine. The earlier analysis of fewer than 700 of the donors excluded sequences that lacked an unambiguous match to a single V gene segment. In an earlier analysis of several hundred of the donors, a V segment was called functional when productive rearrangements were above 56.7%, and segregating when the standard deviation between donors exceeded 5%. A statistical classification framework was built for diagnosing cytomegalovirus status from the catalog of TCR beta chain sequences. In a later analysis, V and J genes were assigned by comparing TCR nucleotide sequences against IMGT/GENE-DB human TR gene sequences. The TCRdist pipeline was used in a later analysis to assign CDR3 sequences and most-parsimonious VDJ recombination scenarios. In a later analysis, each TCR beta chain was defined by its CDR3 amino acid sequence together with its V-gene family, and reads without a unique V-gene family were excluded. A later analysis removed several hundred highly shared, low-generation-probability nucleotide sequences to deal with suspected cross-contamination and a sequencing artifact. For each public chain, a later analysis derived a clonal expansion index from normalized ranks of inferred template counts within each repertoire. In a later analysis, generation probabilities were computed using a VDJ recombination model fitted to out-of-frame rearrangements, and the results were checked against IGoR. Hypergeometric tests were used in a later analysis to score TCR-TCR, TCR-HLA and TCR-CMV co-occurrence, with a repertoire-size bias correction applied to the TCR pairs. In a later analysis, false discovery rates were estimated by permuting HLA or CMV assignments 20 times. In a later analysis, co-occurring TCRs were grouped using DBSCAN, and TCRdist sequence similarity was added for clustering within HLA-allele-positive subsets. Co-occurrence clustering excluded repertoires with fewer than 30,000 or more than 120,000 public chains, plus five with anomalous nucleotide sharing. TCRdb provides this immuneACCESS table in a form limited to in-frame rearrangements. Some clones are lacking; in checked studies, under half of them reflect an unresolved V gene, and why the rest are absent is not known. The DNA gave D and trimming, while V, J and clone size come from that table. The sample profile shows roughly 120,000 clones; about 73% of them were found once. The ten largest clones represent roughly 3.3% of the sample.

CDR1 MNHEY and CDR2 SVGAGI are derived from the germline V gene. V lost 10 bases and J lost 6 bases, and the count of bases not matched to a germline gene is 13. The CDR3 numbers 15 residues from cysteine through phenylalanine. Of the read, only the CDR3 DNA is kept; its 45 bases are in frame from base 1. The cohort comprised some 680 healthy bone marrow donors. All cohort members were sampled while nominally healthy, although unrecorded immune exposures were likely present. The donor tested CMV seropositive, placing the donor among the 289 seropositive members of the cohort. A peripheral blood sample was collected from each donor, and TCR beta sequencing was performed on peripheral blood mononuclear cells. The Qiagen DNeasy Blood Extraction Kit was used to extract genomic DNA from the blood cell samples.

The receptor's source is a woman aged 25 to 39 in good health and CMV-seropositive. Material: PBMCs. Here the chain combines TRBV6-5 and TRBJ1-2; a stretch of 11 junction bases matches TRBD1. The DNA is as follows: TGTGCCACCCAGCCCAGAGGACAGGGGGCGAATGGCTACACCTTC. Translated, it reads CATQPRGQGANGYTF.